The 23 T cell receptor beta chains reported below all come from one sample, sequenced in a study of shared T cell receptors in the human thymus. TCRdb's table, derived via immunoSEQ multiplex PCR, lists solely in-frame clones and lacks some. The data show under 850,000 clones, with roughly 88% seen just once and 0.01% held by the top ten. These data also featured in a second study, about human thymus T cells.

Input material: thymocytes. The receptors come from a boy under three years old with a congenital heart defect.

Concerning this clone itself: Germline and junction disagree at one end, which may indicate a read error. The V and J genes are TRBV10-1 and TRBJ2-3; D gene uncertain. The CDR3 has 11 amino acids. Germline assignment: CDR1 WNHNN and CDR2 SYGVQD (reference sequence). The CDR3 bases are TGCGCCAGCGGTAGCAGAGATACGCAGTATTTT. It translates to CASGSRDTQYF.

Here the CDR3 reads CASGRLGSIEQYF. The CDR3 DNA reads TGTGCCAGCGGTCGACTAGGGAGCATAGAGCAGTACTTC. The genes are TRBV2 and TRBJ2-5; possible D gene TRBD2, 6 bases. CDR1 is SNHLY, CDR2 FYNNEI, per germline. The CDR3 runs to 13 residues. The germline V and J ends were trimmed by 8 bases and 11 bases, with 21 bases remaining between them.

The J gene is TRBJ2-1, the V gene TRBV30; 14 bases align to TRBD2. CDR3 length equals 17 residues. In germline, CDR1 is GTSNPN, CDR2 SVGIG (reference sequence). Trimming cost V 2 bases and J 9 bases; bases outside gene matches: 12. The CDR3 region is CAWSLYLGGLAGGEQFF. CDR3 DNA: TGTGCCTGGAGTCTCTACCTGGGTGGACTAGCGGGAGGTGAGCAGTTCTTC.

V gene TRBV7-2 combines with J gene TRBJ2-3; 8 bases are shared with TRBD2. V shed 5 bases and J 1 base; nucleotides not matched to a gene: 17. CDR1 is SGHTA and CDR2 is FQGNSA in the germline V gene. There are 19 residues in the CDR3. As DNA, the CDR3 is TGTGCCAGCAGCGGGGGACTAGTTAGATTCCCCAGCCGCACAGATACGCAGTATTTT. Translating it yields CASSGGLVRFPSRTDTQYF.

A few counts support this clone. This sequence joins TRBV27 and TRBJ2-1; a possible D gene is TRBD1 (6 bases). The V end lost 8 bases, the J end lost 4 bases, and 24 bases lay between the germline ends. Germline assignment: CDR1 MNHEY and CDR2 SMNVEV (reference sequence). The CDR3 runs to 17 residues. The DNA of the CDR3 is TGTGCCAGCGGCACCCTAAGGCCCCAGGGGTGGTACAATGAGCAGTTCTTC. It specifies CASGTLRPQGWYNEQFF.

The rearrangement links TRBV5-1 to TRBJ2-2; possibly TRBD2 for D (6 bases). The CDR3 extends over 17 amino acids. V shed 0 bases and J shed 1 base, with 13 bases lying between them. The germline CDR1 and CDR2 sequences are SGHRS and YFSETQ. For the CDR3, the DNA is TGCGCCAGCAGCTTGGCCGGCGGTAGCGGGAACACCGGGGAGCTGTTTTTT. It translates to CASSLAGGSGNTGELFF. The full variable domain, in which reference TRBV5-1 and TRBJ2-2 provide the parts outside the CDR3, is KAGVTQTPRYLIKTRGQQVTLSCSPISGHRSVSWYQQTPGQGLQFLFEYFSETQRNKGNFPGRFSGRQFSNSRSEMNVSTLELGDSALYLCASSLAGGSGNTGELFFGEGSRLTVL.

V is TRBV7-9 and J is TRBJ1-2; 8 nucleotides agree with TRBD1. The V gene end was trimmed by 5 bases and the J gene end by 2 bases; junction bases not matched to a gene: 7. Germline CDR1 SEHNR, CDR2 FQNEAQ (reference sequence). This CDR3 comprises 15 residues. The CDR3: CASSLRTGTNYGYTF. CDR3 DNA sequence: TGTGCCAGCAGCCTCCGGACAGGGACGAACTATGGCTACACCTTC. Using reference TRBV7-9 and TRBJ1-2 for the parts outside the CDR3, the full variable domain is DTGVSQNPRHKITKRGQNVTFRCDPISEHNRLYWYRQTLGQGPEFLTYFQNEAQLEKSRLLSDRFSAERPKGSFSTLEIQRTEQGDSAMYLCASSLRTGTNYGYTFGSGTRLTVV.

This chain joins TRBV5-8 and TRBJ2-7; D remains unclear. The CDR3 runs 15 residues. Germline assignment: CDR1 SGHTS and CDR2 YDEGEE. Trimming left V 3 bases short and J 2 bases short, with 15 bases between. The CDR3 DNA reads TGTGCCAGCAGCTCCGCCCTAAAATCCCCCTACGAGCAGTACTTC. Translating gives CASSSALKSPYEQYF.

The chain links TRBV7-9 to TRBJ2-2; D is perhaps TRBD2 (5 bases). Trimming cost V 0 bases and J 0 bases, with 17 bases left between them. CDR1 and CDR2 from the germline V gene are SEHNR and FQNEAQ (reference sequence). The CDR3 consists of 19 residues. CDR3 DNA: TGTGCCAGCAGCTTAGCGTGGGCCCAGACTACCTCGAACACCGGGGAGCTGTTTTTT. Its protein product is CASSLAWAQTTSNTGELFF.

This clone was recorded once. J is TRBJ1-1 and V is TRBV7-3, with a tentative D call TRBD1 (5 bases). V lost 0 bases to trimming and J lost 2 bases, with 10 bases between them. This CDR3 region has 15 residues. CDR1 is SGHTA, CDR2 FQGTGA, per germline. CDR3 in DNA: TGTGCCAGCAGCTTAACCCGGGGGGATAACACTGAAGCTTTCTTT. Translated: CASSLTRGDNTEAFF.

This clone was counted a few times. V gene TRBV14 combines with J gene TRBJ2-6, with D tentatively TRBD1 (6 bases). Germline V lookup: CDR1 SGHDN, CDR2 FVKESK. V was shortened by 3 bases and J by 0 bases, with 15 bases between the two germline ends. The CDR3 runs to 18 residues. CDR3 nucleotide sequence: TGTGCCAGCAGCCACGGGGATTTAGGGGGCTCTGGGGCCAACGTCCTGACTTTC. Translation: CASSHGDLGGSGANVLTF.

The J gene is TRBJ2-3, the V gene TRBV12-1; the tabulated D call, TRBD2, remains unverified against the DNA. TRBV12-1 is designated a pseudogene. CDR3 length: 18 residues. Written as DNA, the CDR3 is TGTGCCAGCAGCTTTGGCCTATTAGCGGGAGGTTCCCCAGATACGCAGTATTTT. This sequence encodes CASSFGLLAGGSPDTQYF.

The V and J genes are TRBV5-6 and TRBJ2-1, with D possibly being TRBD2 (6 bases). Trimming took 2 bases from V and 5 from J, leaving 17 bases between them. This CDR3 is 16 amino acids long. Germline V gene lookup returns CDR1 SGHDT and CDR2 YYEEEE. For the CDR3, the DNA is TGTGCCAGCAGCTTCTTTCTCGGGACTCCGAACAATGAGCAGTTCTTC. This translates into CASSFFLGTPNNEQFF.

The chain combines TRBV16 with TRBJ2-1, with TRBD1 identical over 7 bases. The CDR3 has 13 residues. From germline, CDR1 is KGHSY and CDR2 FQNENV. Germline trimming cut 3 bases from V and 7 bases from J; bases unmatched to any gene: 3. CDR3 sequence: CASSHTGDNEQFF. CDR3 nucleotides: TGTGCCAGCAGCCACACAGGGGATAATGAGCAGTTCTTC.

The chain employs TRBV28 and TRBJ1-5; the D gene is possibly TRBD1 (5 bases). This CDR3 comprises 12 residues. Trimming stripped 3 bases from V and 6 bases from J, with 6 bases between. Germline V lookup: CDR1 MDHEN, CDR2 SYDVKM. The CDR3 DNA follows: TGTGCCAGCAGTTTCGGGGGTCAGCCCCAGCATTTT. As protein: CASSFGGQPQHF.

This clone turned up a few times. The J gene is TRBJ2-7, the V gene TRBV14; 7 nucleotides align to TRBD2. Germline-derived CDR1 and CDR2 are SGHDN and FVKESK. V trimming: 1 base; J trimming: 2 bases; junction bases outside the gene matches: 5. The CDR3 covers 15 residues. The CDR3, as DNA: TGTGCCAGCAGCCAAGGTGCTAGCGGTACCTACGAGCAGTACTTC. Encoded protein: CASSQGASGTYEQYF.

V is TRBV4-1 and J is TRBJ2-5, with TRBD1 matching 7 bases. From germline, CDR1 is MGHRA and CDR2 YSYEKL. The CDR3 is 16 amino acids. V dropped 0 bases and J dropped 4; count of bases not matched to a gene: 8. The CDR3 DNA reads TGCGCCAGCAGCCAAGATGTAGACAGGGTTTCAGAGACCCAGTACTTC. It translates to CASSQDVDRVSETQYF.

The chain couples TRBV4-3 to TRBJ2-7, with no clear D. This CDR3 contains 16 residues. Trimming removed 0 bases at V and 2 bases at J, with 14 bases between. CDR1 is LGHNA and CDR2 is YSLEER in the germline V gene. The CDR3 nucleotides are TGCGCCAGCAGCCAAGATCTAGGAAGGTCGGCCTACGAGCAGTACTTC. Translated: CASSQDLGRSAYEQYF.

This clone is a singleton in its sample. The chain has TRBV6-1 and TRBJ1-5, with no clear D. The germline V gene encodes CDR1 MNHNS and CDR2 SASEGT. Between the trimmed V and J ends, which lost 3 bases and 4 bases, there was a span of 16 bases. This CDR3 has 16 amino acids. The CDR3 bases are TGTGCCAGCAGTGATGGTTTGGCCTCCGGGAATCAGCCCCAGCATTTT. Amino acid sequence: CASSDGLASGNQPQHF.

This clone was recorded a few times. The chain has TRBV5-4 and TRBJ2-7, with TRBD1 identical over 7 bases. From germline, CDR1 is SGHNT and CDR2 YYREEE (reference sequence). Trimming removed 0 bases from V and 3 bases from J; junction bases left unmatched: 3. The CDR3 loop spans 14 amino acids. Here the CDR3 reads CASSLEGQHYEQYF. CDR3 nucleotide sequence: TGTGCCAGCAGCTTGGAGGGACAGCACTACGAGCAGTACTTC.

The rearrangement joins TRBV5-4 to TRBJ1-1, with D possibly TRBD1 on 5 matching bases. Germline V lookup: CDR1 SGHNT, CDR2 YYREEE (reference sequence). V was cut by 2 bases and J by 2 bases, with 13 bases left in between. The CDR3 sequence is 15 residues long. This CDR3 is CASSFSCDRNTEAFF. The CDR3, as DNA: TGTGCCAGCAGCTTTAGTTGTGACAGAAACACTGAAGCTTTCTTT.

The chain employs TRBV9 and TRBJ2-7; 11 bases match TRBD2. Germline CDR1 SGDLS, CDR2 YYNGEE. The CDR3 totals 15 residues. Unmatched junction bases numbered 4, after V lost 3 bases and J lost 2 bases. The CDR3 DNA is TGTGCCAGCAGCGAAACTAGCGGGAGAACCTACGAGCAGTACTTC. Translating gives CASSETSGRTYEQYF.

On this clone: Other DNA sequences in this sample translate to the same CDR3. The V gene is TRBV6-4, the J gene TRBJ2-1, with D maybe TRBD2 (6 bases). Germline V lookup: CDR1 MRHNA, CDR2 SNTAGT. The germline V and J ends were trimmed by 0 bases and 9 bases, with 6 bases remaining between them. The CDR3 loop spans 12 amino acids. CDR3: CASSDSGGEQFF. The CDR3, as DNA: TGTGCCAGCAGTGACTCGGGGGGTGAGCAGTTCTTC.